One sample yielded the 17 T cell receptor beta chains listed below, sequenced in a study of blood T cells in healthy people across ages (dated by TCRdb to between 2014 and 2016). Libraries were prepared through 5' RACE. The instrument given in TCRdb is Illumina HiSeq 2500. A second PCR of about 7 to 12 cycles was run with a J-beta primer mix and a sample-barcoded 5' primer. TCRdb reworked the public reads: Q25 trimming with fastp, MiXCR clone assembly, productive beta chains retained. Each entry merges the rows of one CDR3 protein and shows their most common DNA and genes. This sample lists fewer than 900,000 distinct CDR3 sequences; 45% to 50% were detected once. Roughly 34% of the sample goes to the ten largest clones. The specimen was blood. Receptors originate from a woman between 55 and 75 years old in good health.

The V call is TRBV6-2 or TRBV6-3, the J call TRBJ2-7; 9 bases are shared with TRBD2. CDR1 and CDR2 from the germline V gene are MNHEY and SVGEGT. V lost 5 bases, J lost 2 bases, and 10 bases stayed unmatched. This CDR3 has 16 amino acids. CDR3 nucleotide sequence: TGTGCCAGCAGTCAACCCTTCGGCGGGAGGGCCTACGAGCAGTACTTC. Amino acids: CASSQPFGGRAYEQYF.

This clonotype appeared a few times. This chain uses TRBV24-1 with TRBJ1-2, with D perhaps TRBD1 (5 bases). Trimming removed 0 bases at V and 4 bases at J, with 11 bases between. Germline V gives CDR1 KGHDR, CDR2 SFDVKD. The CDR3 spans 15 residues. This CDR3 is CATSDLGQGGYGYTF. The CDR3, as DNA: TGTGCCACCAGTGATTTGGGGCAGGGAGGCTATGGCTACACCTTC.

This chain connects TRBV13 to TRBJ1-2, with D hard to call. The CDR3 has 13 residues. Per the germline V gene, CDR1 is PRHDT and CDR2 is FYEKMQ (reference sequence). The germline V and J ends were trimmed by 1 base and 7 bases, with 10 bases remaining between them. For the CDR3, the DNA is TGTGCCAGCAGCTTAGAACGTTTGGGTGGCTACACCTTC. Translated, it gives CASSLERLGGYTF.

This clonotype occurred a few times. The chain carries TRBV7-4 and TRBJ2-1, with D possibly matching TRBD2 (5 bases). The CDR3 covers 16 residues. CDR1 is SGHVT, CDR2 SQSDAQ, per germline. Trimming shortened V by 2 bases and J by 2 bases, and 13 bases separated the two germline ends. CDR3 DNA: TGTGCCAGCAGCTTATTGAGAGGGCCGCCCTACAATGAGCAGTTCTTC. Residues: CASSLLRGPPYNEQFF.

The genes are TRBV20-1 and TRBJ1-2; 8 positions agree with TRBD1. This CDR3 contains 12 residues. Unmatched junction bases numbered 4, after V lost 3 bases and J lost 7 bases. Germline V gives CDR1 DFQATT, CDR2 SNEGSKA (reference sequence). The CDR3: CSASGRGPGYTF. The CDR3 DNA sequence: TGCAGTGCTAGCGGCAGGGGGCCTGGCTACACCTTC.

In this sample, this clonotype turned up a few times. V usage is TRBV7-9 and J usage is TRBJ2-6; possible D gene TRBD2, 5 bases. CDR3 length equals 15 residues. CDR1 and CDR2 (germline): SEHNR, FQNEAQ (reference sequence). Deletions cut 6 bases from V and 4 bases from J, with 13 bases between. The CDR3, as DNA: TGTGCCAGCAGTCTGAGGGCAGGAGGGGCCAACGTCCTGACTTTC. It translates to CASSLRAGGANVLTF.

The rearrangement uses TRBV9 and TRBJ2-3; 7 nucleotides match TRBD2. The trim removed 3 bases at V and 4 bases at J, leaving 5 bases unmatched. The CDR3 length is 14 residues. CDR1 is SGDLS, CDR2 YYNGEE, per germline. The CDR3 here is CASSAQLASDTQYF. The CDR3 bases are TGTGCCAGCAGCGCGCAACTAGCGTCAGATACGCAGTATTTT.

Only a few counts were recorded for this clonotype. The chain carries TRBV5-1 and TRBJ2-7; D is possibly TRBD1 (7 bases). With 4 bases removed from V and 0 bases from J, the gap between germline ends came to 17 bases. CDR3 length equals 16 residues. Germline assignment: CDR1 SGHRS and CDR2 YFSETQ. Here the CDR3 DNA reads TGCGCCAGCAGCCCCCCGAGGCGGGACAGCTCCTACGAGCAGTACTTC. Its translation is CASSPPRRDSSYEQYF.

In the case of this clonotype: At one boundary the junction diverges from the germline segment, which might be a read error. The chain links TRBV5-1 to TRBJ2-5, with D possibly TRBD2 on 5 matching bases. The J call may be incorrect, as the DNA end agrees better with TRBJ2-7. The germline V gene encodes CDR1 SGHRS and CDR2 YFSETQ. The CDR3 extends over 14 amino acids. The CDR3 protein is CVSSSEGRVLEQYF. The CDR3 DNA follows: TGCGTCAGCAGTTCCGAAGGGCGGGTTCTCGAGCAGTACTTC.

In the case of this clonotype: The junction departs from germline at one end; a sequencing error may be responsible. The chain joins TRBV6-6 to TRBJ1-1; no reliable D call. The V gene's germline CDR1 is MNHNY and CDR2 SVGAGI (reference sequence). The CDR3 spans 11 residues. The CDR3: CAGSTEAEAFF. CDR3 coding DNA: TGTGCCGGCAGTACCGAGGCCGAAGCTTTCTTT.

The V gene is TRBV24-1, the J gene TRBJ2-1; 15 bases are a match to TRBD2. Germline loops: CDR1 KGHDR, CDR2 SFDVKD. This CDR3 is 16 amino acids long. V was pared by 6 bases and J by 10 bases, with 9 bases of the junction left unmatched. CDR3 sequence reads: CATSQPFGTSGREQFF. In nucleotides, the CDR3 is TGTGCCACCAGTCAGCCCTTCGGGACTAGCGGGAGGGAGCAGTTCTTC.

This clonotype was seen only once. Germline is not matched at one junction end, which may reflect a read error. V and J are TRBV28 and TRBJ2-7; TRBD2 might be the D (5 bases). The CDR3 runs to 14 residues. In germline, CDR1 is MDHEN, CDR2 SYDVKM. The CDR3 nucleotides read TGTGCCAGCGTAGGCGTCAGCGGTTCCTACGAGCGGTACTTC. Protein: CASVGVSGSYERYF.

The V and J genes are TRBV9 and TRBJ2-1, with 10 bases fitting TRBD2. This CDR3 spans 14 amino acids. The V and J ends lost 10 bases and 1 base, in that order; junction bases with no gene match: 5. Germline V lookup: CDR1 SGDLS, CDR2 YYNGEE. Written as DNA, the CDR3 is TGTGCCTGCCATAGCGGGGGGTCCTACAATGAGCAGTTCTTC. Translating it yields CACHSGGSYNEQFF.

The V and J genes are TRBV6-5 and TRBJ2-1; 7 nucleotides align to TRBD1. Per the germline V gene, CDR1 is MNHEY and CDR2 is SVGAGI. CDR3 length: 15 amino acids. V lost 6 bases to trimming and J lost 8 bases; unmatched junction nucleotides: 13. In DNA form, the CDR3 reads TGTGCCAGCAGAAGAGAACAGGGGACGTACGATGAGCAGTTCTTC. It yields the protein CASRREQGTYDEQFF.

The chain uses TRBV4-1 and TRBJ2-7; 8 nucleotides agree with TRBD1. This CDR3 is 18 amino acids long. Germline CDR1 is MGHRA and CDR2 is YSYEKL. V was clipped by 1 base and J by 6 bases; unmatched bases: 17. For the CDR3, the DNA is TGCGCCAGCAGCCAAGTCCTTACACGGGCAGGGGGCTTACGCGAGCAGTACTTC. It encodes CASSQVLTRAGGLREQYF.

Written as DNA, the CDR3 is TGTGCCAGCAGCGCAAAGACACCAATCTCCTACAATGAGCAGTTCTTC. Encoded protein: CASSAKTPISYNEQFF. The chain employs TRBV9 and TRBJ2-1; no firm D call. Germline loops: CDR1 SGDLS, CDR2 YYNGEE. CDR3 length: 16 residues. V was trimmed by 3 bases and J by 0 bases, leaving 13 bases between them.

About this clonotype itself: At one end the junction does not follow the germline gene, possibly because of a read error. Written as DNA, the CDR3 is TGCGCCACCAGTGATTCTAGCGGGAGATCCAATGAGCAGTTCTTC. Amino acids: CATSDSSGRSNEQFF. The chain employs TRBV24-1 and TRBJ2-1, with TRBD2 identical over 10 bases. There are 15 residues in the CDR3. The V gene's germline CDR1 is KGHDR and CDR2 SFDVKD.